These 18 T cell receptor beta chains were sequenced from one sample in a study of CD8+ T cells in alopecia areata. Sequencing templates came from extracted RNA that was reverse transcribed into cDNA. Only in-frame clones appear in the TCRdb table, and some are missing; sequencing was by immunoSEQ multiplex PCR. In the table there are about 100,000 clones, almost 60% of which are singletons. Noted treatment: oral pan-JAK inhibitor, 5-10 mg twice daily. Sample: CD8+ T cells sorted from blood, taken between weeks 55 and 65, from a patient treated with tofacitinib. All receptors derive from a human donor with alopecia areata.

The chain recombines TRBV15 with TRBJ1-1; 11 nucleotides align to TRBD1. From germline, CDR1 is LNHNV and CDR2 YYDKDF (reference sequence). The CDR3 sequence is 15 residues long. V lost 4 bases to trimming and J lost 4 bases; unmatched junction nucleotides: 5. The CDR3, as DNA: TGTGCCACCAGCACGGGGACAGGGGGGAGCACTGAAGCTTTCTTT. The encoded protein is CATSTGTGGSTEAFF.

The chain is built from TRBV9 and TRBJ1-2, with 12 positions matching TRBD1. There are 14 residues in the CDR3. The junction had 8 bases not matched to a gene; V was cut back by 7 bases and J by 7 bases. Germline values: CDR1 SGDLS, CDR2 YYNGEE. The DNA of the CDR3 is TGTGCCAGCGCGGTGGGGACAGGGGGCAGTGGCTACACCTTC. The encoded protein is CASAVGTGGSGYTF.

The rearrangement uses TRBV7-6 and TRBJ1-2; D unresolved. The germline CDR1 and CDR2 sequences are SGHVS and FNYEAQ. This CDR3 has 13 residues. Trimming took 1 base from V and 2 from J, leaving 5 bases between them. The CDR3 sequence is CASSLGQNYGYTF. CDR3 nucleotides: TGTGCCAGCAGCTTAGGGCAAAACTATGGCTACACCTTC.

This clone was seen many times. This rearrangement joins TRBV2 to TRBJ2-1, with D unresolved. CDR1 is SNHLY, CDR2 FYNNEI, per germline. The V end lost 6 bases, the J end lost 4 bases, and 7 bases lay between the germline ends. The CDR3 sequence is 12 residues long. The DNA of the CDR3 is TGTGCCAGCAGGCCCGGGTACAATGAGCAGTTCTTC. Its translation: CASRPGYNEQFF.

This clone was observed a few times. The rearrangement joins TRBV29-1 to TRBJ2-5; unclear D gene. V lost 4 bases to trimming and J lost 3 bases, with 15 bases between them. Germline V CDR1 and CDR2: SQVTM, ANQGSEA. The CDR3 totals 14 residues. CDR3 coding DNA: TGCAGCGTTGTTGGATGGGGAACCAAAGAGACCCAGTACTTC. The encoded protein is CSVVGWGTKETQYF. The full variable domain, completed using reference TRBV29-1 and TRBJ2-5, is SAVISQKPSRDICQRGTSLTIQCQVDSQVTMMFWYRQQPGQSLTLIATANQGSEATYESGFVIDKFPISRPNLTFSTLTVSNMSPEDSSIYLCSVVGWGTKETQYFGPGTRLLVL.

The rearrangement links TRBV4-2 to TRBJ1-1; D is undetermined. Germline-derived CDR1 and CDR2 are LGHNA and YNFKEQ. V was clipped by 0 bases and J by 2 bases, with 7 bases between them. The CDR3 has 14 residues. Here the CDR3 DNA reads TGTGCCAGCAGCCAAGAAGGTCCTAACACTGAAGCTTTCTTT. Translation gives CASSQEGPNTEAFF.

This clone turned up a few times. The chain carries TRBV6-5 and TRBJ2-3, with 9 bases lining up with TRBD2. The germline V gene encodes CDR1 MNHEY and CDR2 SVGAGI. The CDR3 consists of 15 residues. V was pared by 4 bases and J by 6 bases, with 8 bases of the junction left unmatched. The CDR3 DNA is TGTGCCAGCAGTTCAATAGCGGGGGCAGGTGATACGCAGTATTTT. Residues: CASSSIAGAGDTQYF.

There are a few counts of this clone. The genes are TRBV30 and TRBJ1-2, with D possibly being TRBD1 (5 bases). The CDR3 is made up of 16 amino acids. Germline V gives CDR1 GTSNPN, CDR2 SVGIG (reference sequence). Trimming took off 0 bases at V and 5 bases at J, with 19 bases between the two ends. The CDR3 loop reads CAWSVRYGGDSYGYTF. The DNA of the CDR3 is TGTGCCTGGAGTGTACGGTATGGGGGTGATTCATATGGCTACACCTTC. Variable domain in full (rest from reference TRBV30 and TRBJ1-2): SQTIHQWPATLVQPVGSPLSLECTVEGTSNPNLYWYRQAAGRGLQLLFYSVGIGQISSEVPQNLSASRPQDRQFILSSKKLLLSDSGFYLCAWSVRYGGDSYGYTFGSGTRLTVV.

V gene TRBV7-6 combines with J gene TRBJ2-3; D may match TRBD1 or TRBD2 (5 bases each). Trimming took off 6 bases at V and 0 bases at J, with 16 bases between the two ends. Germline values: CDR1 SGHVS, CDR2 FNYEAQ. This CDR3 has 16 amino acids. As DNA, the CDR3 is TGTGCCAGCAGTCTAGCTACCGGGGCTAGCACAGATACGCAGTATTTT. Protein product: CASSLATGASTDTQYF.

The chain is built from TRBV4-2 and TRBJ2-1, with D uncertain. Germline CDR1 and CDR2: LGHNA and YNFKEQ. The CDR3 extends over 13 amino acids. V lost 0 bases to trimming and J lost 8 bases, with 8 bases between them. CDR3 region: CASSQDLWDEQFF. The CDR3 bases are TGTGCCAGCAGCCAAGATTTGTGGGATGAGCAGTTCTTC.

The V and J genes are TRBV13 and TRBJ2-1; D could derive from TRBD1 or TRBD2 (5 bases each). This CDR3 is 14 amino acids long. Trimming removed 10 bases from V and 3 bases from J, with 16 bases in between. From germline, CDR1 is PRHDT and CDR2 FYEKMQ (reference sequence). CDR3 DNA: TGTGCCACATCACCGGGGCGCAGCTACAATGAGCAGTTCTTC. It encodes CATSPGRSYNEQFF.

This chain connects TRBV5-1 to TRBJ1-1; TRBD1 matches at 7 bases. After removal of 4 bases from V and 11 bases from J, the junction contained 11 bases not matched to a gene. Germline values: CDR1 SGHRS, CDR2 YFSETQ. There are 13 residues in the CDR3. CDR3 bases: TGCGCCAGCAGCCTAAATACCGGGACAGCGGCTTTCTTT. This encodes CASSLNTGTAAFF.

The genes are TRBV27 and TRBJ2-1, with D possibly being TRBD1 or TRBD2 (5 bases each). There are 13 residues in the CDR3. V lost 3 bases and J lost 6, with 9 bases in between. The germline V gene has CDR1 MNHEY and CDR2 SMNVEV (reference sequence). The CDR3 loop is CASSLGPRNEQFF. In nucleotides, the CDR3 is TGTGCCAGCAGTTTGGGACCTCGCAATGAGCAGTTCTTC.

The V gene is TRBV30, the J gene TRBJ2-3, with D possibly TRBD1 on 5 matching bases. The length of the CDR3 is 12 residues. The V gene lost 4 bases and the J gene lost 6 bases, with 11 bases spanning the gap. Germline V lookup: CDR1 GTSNPN, CDR2 SVGIG (reference sequence). CDR3 DNA: TGTGCCTGGACCAGGGATTTGGATACGCAGTATTTT. It encodes CAWTRDLDTQYF. The whole variable domain, remainder taken from reference TRBV30 and TRBJ2-3, is SQTIHQWPATLVQPVGSPLSLECTVEGTSNPNLYWYRQAAGRGLQLLFYSVGIGQISSEVPQNLSASRPQDRQFILSSKKLLLSDSGFYLCAWTRDLDTQYFGPGTRLTVL.

About this clone itself: This sample includes further DNA sequences coding for the same CDR3. The CDR3 DNA is TGTGCCAGCAGTTTCGGACCGGGCGCTGAAGCTTTCTTT. This gives the protein CASSFGPGAEAFF. The genes are TRBV27 and TRBJ1-1; no clear D gene. Per germline, CDR1 MNHEY and CDR2 SMNVEV (reference sequence). The V and J ends lost 3 bases and 6 bases respectively, with 11 bases between them. The CDR3 sequence is 13 residues long.

This chain joins TRBV7-3 and TRBJ2-5; perhaps D is TRBD1 or TRBD2 (7 bases each). Trimming took off 4 bases at V and 2 bases at J, with 11 bases between the two ends. CDR3 length: 14 amino acids. From germline, CDR1 is SGHTA and CDR2 FQGTGA. CDR3 sequence reads: CASSSGGQQETQYF. CDR3 in DNA: TGTGCCAGCAGCTCGGGGGGACAGCAAGAGACCCAGTACTTC.

The rearrangement joins TRBV9 to TRBJ2-2; 9 bases map to TRBD2. The germline gives CDR1 SGDLS, CDR2 YYNGEE. The CDR3 is 17 residues long. J was trimmed by 1 base and V by 4 bases; bases with no gene match: 8. Here the CDR3 reads CASSSQRGAENTGELFF. The CDR3 nucleotides read TGTGCCAGCAGCTCACAGCGGGGGGCGGAGAACACCGGGGAGCTGTTTTTT. Looking up the rest from reference TRBV9 and TRBJ2-2 gives the full variable domain: DSGVTQTPKHLITATGQRVTLRCSPRSGDLSVYWYQQSLDQGLQFLIQYYNGEERAKGNILERFSAQQFPDLHSELNLSSLELGDSALYFCASSSQRGAENTGELFFGEGSRLTVL.

The chain uses TRBV30 and TRBJ1-3; D unresolved. CDR1 is GTSNPN, CDR2 SVGIG, per germline (reference sequence). Trimming took 1 base from V and 0 from J, leaving 7 bases between them. The CDR3 loop spans 14 amino acids. The CDR3 coding sequence is TGTGCCTGGAGTGAAGGGATCTCTGGAAACACCATATATTTT. The encoded protein is CAWSEGISGNTIYF.